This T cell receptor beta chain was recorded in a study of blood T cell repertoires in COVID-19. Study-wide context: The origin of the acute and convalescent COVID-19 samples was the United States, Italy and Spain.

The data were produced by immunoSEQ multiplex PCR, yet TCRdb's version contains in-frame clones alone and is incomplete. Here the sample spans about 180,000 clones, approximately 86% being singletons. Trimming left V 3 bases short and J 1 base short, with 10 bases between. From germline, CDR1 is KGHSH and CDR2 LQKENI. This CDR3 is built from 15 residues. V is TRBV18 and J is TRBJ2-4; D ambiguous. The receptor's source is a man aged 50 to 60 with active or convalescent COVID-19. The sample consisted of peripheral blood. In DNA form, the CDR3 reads TGTGCCAGCTCACCTACGGCCGGGGCCAAAAACATTCAGTACTTC. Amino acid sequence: CASSPTAGAKNIQYF.